This TCR beta chain emerged from a study of response to subunit inactivated influenza vaccine (dated by TCRdb to the late 2010s). Looking at the study overall: Deep quantitative profiling of the T cell receptor repertoire was used in the study to follow responses to a trivalent subunit inactivated influenza vaccine. What the authors observed across the whole study: According to the authors, only a limited number of new T cells may be recruited by each seasonal influenza vaccination.

As to this clonotype: What this receptor recognizes is not known. No quality values exist for individual bases; no much larger clone is one base distant.

The receptor library was made with RT-PCR. Sequencing used an Illumina HiSeq 2500. TCRdb reanalyzed the raw reads on its own, using fastp at Q25 for trimming and MiXCR for clone calling, and kept in-frame beta chains. Rows are combined by CDR3 protein, so each entry shows the most common genes and DNA. Across this sample there are roughly 290,000 distinct CDR3 sequences, with about a fifth seen only once. 10% of the sample lies in the top ten. Including cysteine and phenylalanine, the CDR3 has 17 amino acids. The CDR3 DNA has 51 bases and is translated from base 1. The germline V gene encodes CDR1 MRHNA and CDR2 SNTAGT. Trimming costs V 5 bases and J 1 base, and their ends lie 15 bases apart.

The source was PBMCs from blood, collected about 20 months after vaccination. This sequence originates from a man aged 50 to 69 who received an inactivated influenza vaccine. Donor details come from another sample of the same person, matched by shared clones. The chain was built from TRBV6-4 and TRBJ2-6, with the D segment identity uncertain. The CDR3 has the sequence CASSRHGTKSGANVLTF. The DNA sequence is as follows: TGTGCCAGCAGTAGACACGGTACAAAATCTGGGGCCAACGTCCTGACTTTC.